Included here is one TCR beta chain sequence, with context. The record originates from a study of blood T cell repertoires in COVID-19. Study information: T cells, B-cell-depleted T cells, or PBMCs provided the cDNA or gDNA that served as material.

CDR3 length: 15 amino acids. Trimming pared 0 bases from V and 6 bases from J, leaving 12 bases between. CDR1 PRHDT and CDR2 FYEKMQ come from the germline V gene (reference sequence). Profiling relied on immunoSEQ multiplex PCR, and the TCRdb table lists in-frame clones only, not all of them. In the table there are 350,000 or so clones, roughly nine tenths of which are singletons. Material: peripheral blood. The chain uses TRBV13 and TRBJ1-5; tentatively, D is TRBD1 (5 bases). The sequence was collected from a woman in her fifties or sixties with COVID-19, enrolled during active disease. The CDR3 DNA follows: TGTGCCAGCAGCTTAGGCGGGAGGGGTAGTCAGCCCCAGCATTTT. Its protein product is CASSLGGRGSQPQHF.